These T cell receptor beta chains were read from a single sample in a study of cytomegalovirus exposure and HLA in healthy donors. The protocol was immunoSEQ multiplex PCR, while the TCRdb copy is restricted to in-frame clones and leaves out a portion. The sample holds some 130,000 clones; around four fifths are singletons and the top ten take about 32%. The specimen sequenced was PBMCs. The receptors stem from a man between 25 and 39 years old in good health and CMV-seropositive. CDR3s include the opening cysteine and the closing phenylalanine or tryptophan. Each record gives: J gene, D gene, clone size, V gene, CDR3 DNA, CDR3 protein. A D gene is named only where the DNA matches it firmly. The size field is filled for only some rows; it gives once, few, many or a size class.

TRBJ2-1,.,.,TRBV27,TGTGCCAGCAGTTTTGCCGTACAATTCGGGAATGAGCAGTTCTTC,CASSFAVQFGNEQFF
TRBJ2-7,TRBD1,.,TRBV28,TGTGCCAGCAGTAGGCTAGGACAGGGTCCTTCCACCTCCGAGCAGTACTTC,CASSRLGQGPSTSEQYF
TRBJ2-3,TRBD2,.,TRBV4-1,TGCGCCAGCAGCCGGATCCTTAGCGGGAGGGTCCATGGCACAGATACGCAGTATTTT,CASSRILSGRVHGTDTQYF
TRBJ2-7,.,.,TRBV4-2,TGTGCCAGCAGCCAAGTCGTGTCCGGAGGAGGGTACGAGCAGTACTTC,CASSQVVSGGGYEQYF
TRBJ1-1,.,.,TRBV11-1,TGTGCCAGCAGCTTAAGCGGTGGGAACACTGAAGCTTTCTTT,CASSLSGGNTEAFF
TRBJ1-5,.,.,TRBV11-3,TGTGCCAGCAGCTTAGAAGCACAGGCCCCGGGTCGCAATCAGCCCCAGCATTTT,CASSLEAQAPGRNQPQHF
TRBJ2-1,.,.,TRBV7-2,TGTGCCAGCAGCTTAGTCCGGGGAGAGACCTACAATGAGCAGTTCTTC,CASSLVRGETYNEQFF
TRBJ1-2,.,.,TRBV6-5,TGTGCCAGCACTAACGGGGGGCCGCCGGATGGCTACACCTTC,CASTNGGPPDGYTF
TRBJ2-5,TRBD2,.,TRBV5-1,TGCGCCAGCAGCTTTGGGGCGGGGGTTCGGGAAGAGACCCAGTACTTC,CASSFGAGVREETQYF
TRBJ2-1,.,many,TRBV6-5,TGTGCCAGCAGTTTATCCCCTAGGAGGCCGAATGAGCAGTTCTTC,CASSLSPRRPNEQFF
TRBJ2-7,.,.,TRBV7-8,TGTGCCAGCAGCTTTTCGGCCGGGACTTTAAGCTCCTACGAGCAGTACTTC,CASSFSAGTLSSYEQYF
TRBJ1-1,.,.,TRBV10-1,TGCGCCAGCAGTGAGTCGACGACAGAAGCTTTCTTT,CASSESTTEAFF
TRBJ2-1,TRBD1,.,TRBV11-2,TGTGCCAGCAGCCCCCGACCGGGACAGGGCCTCTACAATGAGCAGTTCTTC,CASSPRPGQGLYNEQFF
TRBJ2-7,TRBD1,.,TRBV19,TGTGCCAGTAGACCACAGGGGAACTACGAGCAGTACTTC,CASRPQGNYEQYF
TRBJ1-4,.,once,TRBV6-6,TGTGCCAGCAGTCACAGTCCTAGAGGCGCGGGTGAAAAACTGTTTTTT,CASSHSPRGAGEKLFF
TRBJ2-1,TRBD2,.,TRBV13,TGTGCCAGCAGCCCGGAACTAGCGGGGCCCTCCTACAATGAGCAGTTCTTC,CASSPELAGPSYNEQFF
TRBJ2-7,.,.,TRBV10-3,TGTGCCACCACCAACACCCCGGGAGAGCAGTACTTC,CATTNTPGEQYF
TRBJ1-3,TRBD1,.,TRBV9,TGTGCCAGCAGCGGAGGACAGGGGAGAGATTTAGGAAACACCATATATTTT,CASSGGQGRDLGNTIYF
TRBJ2-3,.,.,TRBV2,TGTGCCAGCAAGGGGAGCACAGATACGCAGTATTTT,CASKGSTDTQYF
TRBJ2-2,.,few,TRBV7-2,TGTGCCAGCAGCTCGGACTATTCCACCGGGGAGCTGTTTTTT,CASSSDYSTGELFF